Each of the 32 T cell receptor beta chains below was sequenced from the same sample in a study of Ad26.COV2.S vaccination and SARS-CoV-2 variants. Treatment defined: 19 received Ad26.COV2.S at low or high dose, single or two shots; about 5 received placebo; per-sample allocation not given. Sampling occurred on day 63 after the first vaccine or placebo injection. Profiling relied on immunoSEQ multiplex PCR, and the TCRdb table lists in-frame clones only, not all of them. The sample carries about 380,000 clones, roughly four fifths recorded once. The sequenced sample was peripheral blood, obtained in a trial of Ad26.COV2.S vaccine versus placebo. The receptor source for this set is a person aged 18-65 years who received the Ad26.COV2.S COVID-19 vaccine or a placebo.

The chain has TRBV3-1 (or the pseudogene TRBV3-2) and TRBJ1-1, with D possibly TRBD1 on 6 matching bases. The CDR3 contains 15 residues. Germline V gene data show CDR1 as LGHDT and CDR2 as YNNKEL (reference sequence). With 5 bases removed from V and 10 bases from J, the gap between germline ends came to 23 bases. CDR3 protein: CASSSRLWGASRAFF. In nucleotides, the CDR3 is TGTGCCAGCAGCTCCCGACTTTGGGGGGCATCGAGAGCTTTCTTT.

The gene calls are TRBV19 and TRBJ2-3; 7 bases fit TRBD1. Trimming cost V 5 bases and J 1 base; bases outside gene matches: 9. The CDR3 loop spans 16 amino acids. Germline CDR1 LNHDA, CDR2 SQIVND (reference sequence). In DNA form, the CDR3 reads TGTGCCAGTAGTGTGCTACAGGGGCGGCGCACAGATACGCAGTATTTT. Translating gives CASSVLQGRRTDTQYF.

V and J are TRBV12-3 or TRBV12-4 and TRBJ1-3; a weak D match, TRBD1 (5 bases). Trimming cost V 6 bases and J 2 bases, with 8 bases left between them. This CDR3 is built from 13 residues. This CDR3 reads CASRGAAGNTIYF. The CDR3 region has the DNA TGTGCCAGCAGAGGGGCAGCTGGAAACACCATATATTTT.

This clone is a singleton in its sample. The chain carries TRBV3-1 (or the pseudogene TRBV3-2) and TRBJ2-3; TRBD2 matches 14 bases. The CDR3 extends over 18 amino acids. Germline V gene sequence: CDR1 LGHDT, CDR2 YNNKEL (reference sequence). With 4 bases clipped from V and 4 bases from J, the junction kept 10 bases outside the gene matches. The CDR3 sequence is CASSPRLAGGPGADTQYF. The CDR3 DNA reads TGTGCCAGCAGCCCAAGACTAGCGGGAGGGCCTGGTGCAGATACGCAGTATTTT.

The rearrangement uses TRBV5-4 and TRBJ1-2; 8 bases are a match to TRBD1. Germline V gene lookup returns CDR1 SGHNT and CDR2 YYREEE (reference sequence). With V trimmed by 0 bases and J by 7 bases, 2 bases remained unmatched. This CDR3 has 13 residues. The CDR3 DNA reads as TGTGCCAGCAGCTTGGCAGGGGGCGGTGGCTACACCTTC. Residues: CASSLAGGGGYTF.

This chain links TRBV4-1 with TRBJ2-7; 7 nucleotides match TRBD1. This CDR3 has 14 amino acids. The V gene's germline CDR1 is MGHRA and CDR2 YSYEKL. J gave up 2 bases and V 3 bases, and 4 bases lay outside the gene matches. CDR3 sequence (DNA): TGCGCCAGCAGCCACCGGGACAGAGCCTACGAGCAGTACTTC. This codes for CASSHRDRAYEQYF.

This clone was counted at least ten times. This chain's CDR3 is CASSLRDREVYTF. The DNA of the CDR3 is TGTGCCAGTAGTCTCCGGGACAGGGAGGTCTACACCTTC. This chain uses TRBV19 with TRBJ1-2, with TRBD1 identical over 9 bases. This CDR3 comprises 13 residues. Germline CDR1 LNHDA, CDR2 SQIVND (reference sequence). J gave up 10 bases and V 5 bases, and 8 bases lay outside the gene matches. The whole variable domain, remainder taken from reference TRBV19 and TRBJ1-2, is DGGITQSPKYLFRKEGQNVTLSCEQNLNHDAMYWYRQDPGQGLRLIYYSQIVNDFQKGDIAEGYSVSREKKESFPLTVTSAQKNPTAFYLCASSLRDREVYTFGSGTRLTVV.

This clone was found a few times. The chain employs TRBV29-1 and TRBJ1-5; no clear D gene. Looked up from germline, CDR1 is SQVTM and CDR2 is ANQGSEA. This CDR3 is 13 amino acids long. Trimming pared 1 base from V and 7 bases from J, leaving 11 bases between. CDR3 in amino acids: CSVEGGFGQPQHF. The CDR3 DNA is TGCAGCGTTGAAGGCGGGTTTGGGCAGCCCCAGCATTTT.

The chain joins TRBV4-2 to TRBJ2-7; D is possibly TRBD1 (5 bases). Trimming took 1 base from V and 0 from J, leaving 10 bases between them. The CDR3 length is 15 residues. Germline assignment: CDR1 LGHNA and CDR2 YNFKEQ. CDR3 bases: TGTGCCAGCAGCCAAGGAGTAGGGGACTCCTACGAGCAGTACTTC. It translates to CASSQGVGDSYEQYF.

The V gene is TRBV10-3, the J gene TRBJ1-1; D is possibly TRBD1 (6 bases). CDR3 length equals 15 residues. The V gene's germline CDR1 is ENHRY and CDR2 SYGVKD. The germline V and J ends were trimmed by 4 bases and 7 bases, with 19 bases remaining between them. This CDR3 is CAISGVGGGNFEAFF. CDR3 bases: TGTGCCATCAGTGGAGTGGGGGGCGGCAATTTTGAAGCTTTCTTT.

V usage is TRBV2 and J usage is TRBJ2-7; unclear D gene. The CDR3 has 11 residues. CDR1 and CDR2 from the germline V gene are SNHLY and FYNNEI. Between the trimmed V and J ends, which lost 8 bases and 1 base, there was a span of 6 bases. In DNA form, the CDR3 reads TGTGCCAGCGCACGGTCCTACGAGCAGTACTTC. The encoded protein is CASARSYEQYF. Using reference TRBV2 and TRBJ2-7 for the parts outside the CDR3, the full variable domain is EPEVTQTPSHQVTQMGQEVILRCVPISNHLYFYWYRQILGQKVEFLVSFYNNEISEKSEIFDDQFSVERPDGSNFTLKIRSTKLEDSAMYFCASARSYEQYFGPGTRLTVT.

The chain couples TRBV9 to TRBJ1-2; no clear D gene. In germline, CDR1 is SGDLS, CDR2 YYNGEE. The length of the CDR3 is 17 residues. Trimming shortened V by 4 bases and J by 0 bases, and 19 bases separated the two germline ends. The CDR3 sequence is CASSSSREVTTNYGYTF. In DNA form, the CDR3 reads TGTGCCAGCAGCTCCTCCCGGGAAGTGACCACTAACTATGGCTACACCTTC.

The V and J genes are TRBV30 and TRBJ1-6; D remains ambiguous. Germline lookup yields CDR1 GTSNPN and CDR2 SVGIG (reference sequence). This CDR3 region has 18 residues. Trimming took off 0 bases at V and 0 bases at J, with 15 bases between the two ends. This CDR3 reads CAWSVGSPRGSYNSPLHF. The CDR3 DNA sequence: TGTGCCTGGAGTGTAGGGTCCCCTCGCGGCTCCTATAATTCACCCCTCCACTTT.

The table lists this clone with a count of one. J is TRBJ2-1 and V is TRBV9, with 8 nucleotides matching TRBD2. CDR3 size: 15 residues. V shed 7 bases and J 5 bases; nucleotides not matched to a gene: 11. The germline V gene encodes CDR1 SGDLS and CDR2 YYNGEE. CDR3 sequence (DNA): TGTGCCAGCGGAGGTGCGGGAGGCGCACACAATGAGCAGTTCTTC. It translates to CASGGAGGAHNEQFF.

The chain is built from TRBV7-2 and TRBJ2-7, with D maybe TRBD2 (5 bases). V was cut by 5 bases and J by 6 bases, with 20 bases left in between. Germline-derived CDR1 and CDR2 are SGHTA and FQGNSA. The CDR3 sequence is 15 residues long. The CDR3 here is CASSPHGVRALEQYF. CDR3 nucleotides: TGTGCCAGCAGCCCCCACGGGGTAAGGGCCCTCGAGCAGTACTTC.

The CDR3 sequence is CAIRLAPYEQYF. CDR3 DNA: TGTGCCATCCGACTAGCCCCCTACGAGCAGTACTTC. The rearrangement joins TRBV6-4 to TRBJ2-7; 7 bases map to TRBD2. The germline CDR1 and CDR2 sequences are MRHNA and SNTAGT. The ends lost 10 bases at V and 2 bases at J; junction bases unmatched: 5. This CDR3 region has 12 residues.

V gene TRBV10-3 combines with J gene TRBJ2-3; 9 bases align to TRBD2. The germline CDR1 and CDR2 sequences are ENHRY and SYGVKD. The CDR3 sequence is 15 residues long. J lost 3 bases, V lost 9 bases, and 10 bases had no gene match. For the CDR3, the DNA is TGTGCCATAGGAGGCAGCGGGGGGAGGACAGATACGCAGTATTTT. As protein: CAIGGSGGRTDTQYF.

A word on this clone: Other DNA sequences from this sample encode an identical CDR3 as well. The V call is TRBV18, the J call TRBJ1-5; D unclear. CDR1 is KGHSH, CDR2 LQKENI, per germline. The CDR3 is 13 amino acids. V shed 6 bases and J shed 4 bases, with 10 bases lying between them. CDR3 amino acids: CASSPGVNQPQHF. CDR3 nucleotide sequence: TGTGCCAGCTCGCCAGGTGTTAATCAGCCCCAGCATTTT.

The V gene is TRBV6-5, the J gene TRBJ2-2; D unresolved. The V gene lost 2 bases and the J gene lost 8 bases, with 9 bases spanning the gap. The germline V gene has CDR1 MNHEY and CDR2 SVGAGI. The CDR3 totals 13 residues. CDR3 amino acids: CASSYDGVGELFF. DNA for the CDR3: TGTGCCAGCAGTTACGATGGGGTTGGGGAGCTGTTTTTT.

The rearrangement uses TRBV6-5 and TRBJ2-5; a weak D match, TRBD1 (5 bases). Germline loops: CDR1 MNHEY, CDR2 SVGAGI. The CDR3 consists of 13 residues. The V end was cut by 7 bases, the J end by 3 bases, with 12 bases between. CDR3 protein: CASTDTNEETQYF. Here the CDR3 DNA reads TGTGCCAGCACGGACACGAACGAAGAGACCCAGTACTTC.

V is TRBV29-1 and J is TRBJ2-7; D uncertain. Germline V gene data show CDR1 as SQVTM and CDR2 as ANQGSEA. CDR3 length equals 12 residues. Trimming took 2 bases from V and 7 from J, leaving 12 bases between them. CDR3: CSVESPPEEQYF. The CDR3 nucleotides read TGCAGCGTTGAAAGTCCACCGGAGGAGCAGTACTTC.

The rearrangement uses TRBV7-2 and TRBJ1-2; no definite D call. Germline CDR1 and CDR2: SGHTA and FQGNSA. The V end lost 7 bases, the J end lost 3 bases, and 21 bases lay between the germline ends. The CDR3 is 16 amino acids. The CDR3 here is CASTSSGSIRDYGYTF. The DNA for the CDR3 is TGTGCCAGCACCTCTTCGGGTAGTATTAGGGACTATGGCTACACCTTC.

This clone was found a few times. The rearrangement links TRBV19 to TRBJ2-2; no reliable D call. V was trimmed by 2 bases and J by 6 bases, leaving 7 bases between them. CDR1 LNHDA and CDR2 SQIVND come from the germline V gene (reference sequence). The CDR3 length is 13 residues. The CDR3 loop is CASSIHGAGELFF. CDR3 nucleotide sequence: TGTGCCAGTAGTATACACGGAGCCGGGGAGCTGTTTTTT.

The chain couples TRBV19 to TRBJ2-1; no reliable D call. This CDR3 region has 13 residues. Trimming removed 3 bases at V and 8 bases at J, with 11 bases between. CDR1 and CDR2 from the germline V gene are LNHDA and SQIVND (reference sequence). CDR3 bases: TGTGCCAGTAGTATTCTTAACTGGGATGAGCAGTTCTTC. This sequence encodes CASSILNWDEQFF.

The V and J genes are TRBV19 and TRBJ1-2; 9 positions match TRBD1. CDR1 is LNHDA, CDR2 SQIVND, per germline (reference sequence). The length of the CDR3 is 17 residues. V lost 5 bases, J lost 4 bases, and 14 bases stayed unmatched. The CDR3 bases are TGTGCCAGTAGTTCTGGGGGACAGGGAGGATTTGGCTATGGCTACACCTTC. Translated: CASSSGGQGGFGYGYTF. Drawing the rest from reference TRBV19 and TRBJ1-2, the complete variable domain is DGGITQSPKYLFRKEGQNVTLSCEQNLNHDAMYWYRQDPGQGLRLIYYSQIVNDFQKGDIAEGYSVSREKKESFPLTVTSAQKNPTAFYLCASSSGGQGGFGYGYTFGSGTRLTVV.

The chain employs TRBV7-9 and TRBJ1-1; D remains unclear. V was clipped by 3 bases and J by 0 bases, with 8 bases between them. The CDR3 contains 14 residues. CDR1 and CDR2 from the germline V gene are SEHNR and FQNEAQ (reference sequence). The CDR3 spells CASSFEELNTEAFF. CDR3 DNA sequence: TGTGCCAGCAGCTTCGAGGAACTGAACACTGAAGCTTTCTTT.

This chain connects TRBV19 to TRBJ1-2; 9 nucleotides match TRBD1. CDR1 is LNHDA and CDR2 is SQIVND in the germline V gene (reference sequence). The CDR3 length is 13 residues. V shed 9 bases, J shed 4 bases, and the junction held 6 bases outside the gene matches. CDR3 sequence (DNA): TGTGCCAGCTCACAGGGGGCCGTCTATGGCTACACCTTC. Protein product: CASSQGAVYGYTF.

V gene TRBV7-6 combines with J gene TRBJ2-1; maybe TRBD2 (5 bases). The CDR3 runs 16 residues. Germline V gives CDR1 SGHVS, CDR2 FNYEAQ. Trimming removed 0 bases from V and 10 bases from J, with 19 bases in between. This CDR3 is CASSLAFSAKLTEQFF. The DNA of the CDR3 is TGTGCCAGCAGCTTAGCGTTTAGCGCTAAGCTTACGGAGCAGTTCTTC.

The rearrangement joins TRBV5-1 to TRBJ2-3; 7 bases map to TRBD2. The CDR3 totals 18 residues. Trimming at V came to 5 bases and at J to 5 bases, leaving 20 bases not matched to a gene. The germline V gene has CDR1 SGHRS and CDR2 YFSETQ. The CDR3 DNA follows: TGCGCCAGCAGTCGGTCGAGTCTAGGTAGCGGGCCTGTAGATACGCAGTATTTT. Its translation is CASSRSSLGSGPVDTQYF.

The V call is TRBV11-3, the J call TRBJ2-5; the D gene could be TRBD1 or TRBD2 (5 bases each). V was clipped by 6 bases and J by 0 bases, with 14 bases between them. The CDR3 is 15 residues long. Germline V gene sequence: CDR1 SGHNT, CDR2 YENEEA. CDR3: CASSPGRQYQETQYF. CDR3 DNA sequence: TGTGCCAGCAGTCCGGGACGCCAGTACCAAGAGACCCAGTACTTC.

This clone appeared a few times. V usage is TRBV5-5 and J usage is TRBJ1-1; no firm D call. The germline V gene has CDR1 SGHKS and CDR2 YYEKEE (reference sequence). The CDR3 is 14 amino acids. Trimming stripped 0 bases from V and 5 bases from J, with 11 bases between. CDR3 DNA: TGTGCCAGCAGCTTGGGACACGGGTGGACTGAAGCTTTCTTT. It yields the protein CASSLGHGWTEAFF.

The V call is TRBV28, the J call TRBJ1-5, with a weak D call TRBD1 (5 bases). Germline values: CDR1 MDHEN, CDR2 SYDVKM. The CDR3 has 15 amino acids. Between the trimmed V and J ends, which lost 3 bases and 6 bases, there was a span of 15 bases. The CDR3 reads CASSFQAGVSQPQHF. The CDR3 DNA reads TGTGCCAGCAGTTTTCAGGCGGGGGTTAGTCAGCCCCAGCATTTT.